A selection of T cell receptor beta chains follows, all from one sample in a study of identifying expanded T cells in peripheral blood. Sequencing was performed with immunoSEQ multiplex PCR; in TCRdb, only in-frame clones are kept and a portion is missing. The sample holds approximately 80,000 clones; just under 85% are singletons and the top ten take 15% to 20%. Sequenced: blood. Receptors were obtained from a person aged 18-69 years in good health. The CDR3 runs from the conserved cysteine through the conserved F or W. A D gene is named only where the DNA matches it firmly. Rows may omit the clone size; those that give it use once, few, many or a size class.

CDR3 protein: CASTGWVLIHEQYF
CDR3 DNA: TGTGCCAGCACTGGGTGGGTGTTAATTCACGAGCAGTACTTC
V gene: TRBV28
clone size: -
CDR3 length: 14
J gene: TRBJ2-7
D gene: -

CDR3 protein: CASERELVAGELFF
CDR3 DNA: TGTGCCAGCGAGCGGGAGTTGGTGGCCGGGGAGCTGTTTTTT
V gene: TRBV11-1
clone size: once
CDR3 length: 14
J gene: TRBJ2-2
D gene: TRBD2

CDR3 protein: CAISELGLGPDEQYF
CDR3 DNA: TGTGCCATCAGTGAGCTCGGACTGGGGCCGGACGAGCAGTACTTC
V gene: TRBV10-3
clone size: -
CDR3 length: 15
J gene: TRBJ2-7
D gene: -

CDR3 protein: CASSLEGGRTDTQYF
CDR3 DNA: TGTGCCAGCAGCCTAGAAGGGGGGCGCACAGATACGCAGTATTTT
V gene: TRBV7-2
clone size: -
CDR3 length: 15
J gene: TRBJ2-3
D gene: -

CDR3 protein: CASSAVQGERQPQHF
CDR3 DNA: TGCGCCAGCAGCGCCGTACAGGGAGAGAGACAGCCCCAGCATTTT
V gene: TRBV4-1
clone size: -
CDR3 length: 15
J gene: TRBJ1-5
D gene: -

CDR3 protein: CASTGLVTGELFF
CDR3 DNA: TGTGCCAGCACTGGACTAGTTACCGGGGAGCTGTTTTTT
V gene: TRBV6-6
clone size: -
CDR3 length: 13
J gene: TRBJ2-2
D gene: TRBD2

CDR3 protein: CAISGQGRNTGELFF
CDR3 DNA: TGTGCCATCAGCGGACAGGGGCGGAACACCGGGGAGCTGTTTTTT
V gene: TRBV10-3
clone size: -
CDR3 length: 15
J gene: TRBJ2-2
D gene: TRBD1

CDR3 protein: CASSTRQVTGTDTQYF
CDR3 DNA: TGTGCCAGCAGCACCCGACAGGTAACGGGCACAGATACGCAGTATTTT
V gene: TRBV11-2
clone size: -
CDR3 length: 16
J gene: TRBJ2-3
D gene: -

CDR3 protein: CASSIAGRASYNEQFF
CDR3 DNA: TGTGCCAGTAGTATAGCAGGGCGGGCCTCCTACAATGAGCAGTTCTTC
V gene: TRBV19
clone size: -
CDR3 length: 16
J gene: TRBJ2-1
D gene: -

CDR3 protein: CASSEVGPSYEQYF
CDR3 DNA: TGTGCCAGCAGTGAAGTGGGCCCCTCCTACGAGCAGTACTTC
V gene: TRBV6-1
clone size: -
CDR3 length: 14
J gene: TRBJ2-7
D gene: -

CDR3 protein: CAISESPDGGPYEQYF
CDR3 DNA: TGTGCCATCAGTGAGTCTCCGGACGGCGGTCCCTACGAGCAGTACTTC
V gene: TRBV10-3
clone size: -
CDR3 length: 16
J gene: TRBJ2-7
D gene: -

CDR3 protein: CASKVDGQPNEKLFF
CDR3 DNA: TGCGCCAGCAAAGTGGACGGACAGCCTAATGAAAAACTGTTTTTT
V gene: TRBV5-1
clone size: -
CDR3 length: 15
J gene: TRBJ1-4
D gene: -

CDR3 protein: CASSPQGINTQYF
CDR3 DNA: TGTGCCAGCAGTCCTCAGGGCATCAATACGCAGTATTTT
V gene: TRBV28
clone size: few
CDR3 length: 13
J gene: TRBJ2-3
D gene: -

CDR3 protein: CASSLGRGSSEKLFF
CDR3 DNA: TGCGCCAGCAGCTTGGGGCGGGGTTCTAGTGAAAAACTGTTTTTT
V gene: TRBV5-1
clone size: -
CDR3 length: 15
J gene: TRBJ1-4
D gene: -

CDR3 protein: CAIRQPGQGFDYTF
CDR3 DNA: TGTGCCATCAGGCAGCCGGGACAGGGCTTTGACTACACCTTC
V gene: TRBV10-3
clone size: few
CDR3 length: 14
J gene: TRBJ1-2
D gene: TRBD1

CDR3 protein: CASSQDLKWGPAGGSGPYEQYF
CDR3 DNA: TGCGCCAGCAGCCAAGATCTGAAATGGGGGCCAGCGGGAGGATCGGGTCCCTACGAGCAGTACTTC
V gene: TRBV4-3
clone size: once
CDR3 length: 22
J gene: TRBJ2-7
D gene: TRBD2

CDR3 protein: CASTGSTEAFF
CDR3 DNA: TGTGCCAGCACAGGTAGCACTGAAGCTTTCTTT
V gene: TRBV7-2
clone size: -
CDR3 length: 11
J gene: TRBJ1-1
D gene: -

CDR3 protein: CASSPLGTGGSKTQYF
CDR3 DNA: TGTGCCAGCAGCCCCTTGGGAACGGGGGGCAGTAAGACCCAGTACTTC
V gene: TRBV5-6
clone size: -
CDR3 length: 16
J gene: TRBJ2-5
D gene: -

CDR3 protein: CAITSSGAEQYF
CDR3 DNA: TGTGCCATCACCTCGAGCGGAGCCGAGCAGTACTTC
V gene: TRBV10-3
clone size: -
CDR3 length: 12
J gene: TRBJ2-7
D gene: -

CDR3 protein: CASSSSTDTQYF
CDR3 DNA: TGTGCCAGCAGTAGTAGCACAGATACGCAGTATTTT
V gene: TRBV2
clone size: -
CDR3 length: 12
J gene: TRBJ2-3
D gene: -

CDR3 protein: CASSFRLNNQPQHF
CDR3 DNA: TGTGCCAGCAGTTTTCGGCTAAACAATCAGCCCCAGCATTTT
V gene: TRBV28
clone size: -
CDR3 length: 14
J gene: TRBJ1-5
D gene: -

CDR3 protein: CASSLATSGKETQYF
CDR3 DNA: TGTGCCAGCAGCTTAGCTACTAGCGGAAAAGAGACCCAGTACTTC
V gene: TRBV11-2
clone size: -
CDR3 length: 15
J gene: TRBJ2-5
D gene: TRBD2

CDR3 protein: CASSPRQVMEPQHF
CDR3 DNA: TGTGCCAGCAGCCCCCGACAGGTTATGGAGCCCCAGCATTTT
V gene: TRBV5-5
clone size: -
CDR3 length: 14
J gene: TRBJ1-5
D gene: -

CDR3 protein: CASSPGGRATDTQYF
CDR3 DNA: TGTGCCAGCAGCCCTGGGGGGCGGGCCACAGATACGCAGTATTTT
V gene: TRBV6-5
clone size: -
CDR3 length: 15
J gene: TRBJ2-3
D gene: -

CDR3 protein: CAISESTDQPQHF
CDR3 DNA: TGTGCCATCAGTGAGTCGACAGATCAGCCCCAGCATTTT
V gene: TRBV10-3
clone size: -
CDR3 length: 13
J gene: TRBJ1-5
D gene: -

CDR3 protein: CASSYESSGSYEQFF
CDR3 DNA: TGTGCCAGCAGTTACGAATCTAGCGGGAGCTATGAGCAGTTCTTC
V gene: TRBV6-5
clone size: -
CDR3 length: 15
J gene: TRBJ2-1
D gene: TRBD2

CDR3 protein: CASSRTGQDNQPQHF
CDR3 DNA: TGTGCCAGTTCACGCACGGGACAAGACAATCAGCCCCAGCATTTT
V gene: TRBV19
clone size: -
CDR3 length: 15
J gene: TRBJ1-5
D gene: -

CDR3 protein: CASSPGAGNQPQHF
CDR3 DNA: TGTGCCAGCTCCCCTGGGGCTGGCAATCAGCCCCAGCATTTT
V gene: TRBV7-6
clone size: -
CDR3 length: 14
J gene: TRBJ1-5
D gene: -

CDR3 protein: CASSLAPGLERANTGELFF
CDR3 DNA: TGCGCCAGCAGCTTGGCCCCGGGACTAGAGAGGGCGAACACCGGGGAGCTGTTTTTT
V gene: TRBV5-1
clone size: few
CDR3 length: 19
J gene: TRBJ2-2
D gene: TRBD2

CDR3 protein: CASSSDRGDTEAFF
CDR3 DNA: TGTGCCAGCAGCTCGGACAGGGGGGACACTGAAGCTTTCTTT
V gene: TRBV7-8
clone size: once
CDR3 length: 14
J gene: TRBJ1-1
D gene: TRBD1

CDR3 protein: CASSVVLAGDLDGELFF
CDR3 DNA: TGTGCCAGCAGCGTAGTACTAGCGGGAGATCTGGACGGGGAGCTGTTTTTT
V gene: TRBV9
clone size: -
CDR3 length: 17
J gene: TRBJ2-2
D gene: TRBD2

CDR3 protein: CASSLASGGYNEQFF
CDR3 DNA: TGTGCCAGCAGCTTAGCTAGCGGGGGTTACAATGAGCAGTTCTTC
V gene: TRBV11-2
clone size: -
CDR3 length: 15
J gene: TRBJ2-1
D gene: TRBD2

CDR3 protein: CASSEATGLETQYF
CDR3 DNA: TGTGCCAGCAGTGAAGCAACAGGGTTGGAGACCCAGTACTTC
V gene: TRBV2
clone size: -
CDR3 length: 14
J gene: TRBJ2-5
D gene: -

CDR3 protein: CASSTGTTGGTDTQYF
CDR3 DNA: TGCGCCAGCAGCACAGGAACGACAGGGGGCACAGATACGCAGTATTTT
V gene: TRBV5-1
clone size: -
CDR3 length: 16
J gene: TRBJ2-3
D gene: TRBD1

CDR3 protein: CASSSYPGGTEAFF
CDR3 DNA: TGTGCCAGCAGCTCTTACCCGGGCGGCACTGAAGCTTTCTTT
V gene: TRBV7-2
clone size: -
CDR3 length: 14
J gene: TRBJ1-1
D gene: -

CDR3 protein: CSVFGGPEAFF
CDR3 DNA: TGCAGTGTCTTCGGGGGTCCTGAAGCTTTCTTT
V gene: TRBV20-1
clone size: -
CDR3 length: 11
J gene: TRBJ1-1
D gene: -

CDR3 protein: CASSLGYIQYF
CDR3 DNA: TGTGCCAGCAGCCTAGGGTACATTCAGTACTTC
V gene: TRBV28
clone size: -
CDR3 length: 11
J gene: TRBJ2-4
D gene: -

CDR3 protein: CASAPDPNTEAFF
CDR3 DNA: TGTGCCAGCGCCCCGGACCCGAACACTGAAGCTTTCTTT
V gene: TRBV6-1
clone size: -
CDR3 length: 13
J gene: TRBJ1-1
D gene: -

CDR3 protein: CASSPGGSGRYEQYF
CDR3 DNA: TGTGCCAGCAGCCCCGGGGGTAGCGGGAGATACGAGCAGTACTTC
V gene: TRBV7-2
clone size: -
CDR3 length: 15
J gene: TRBJ2-7
D gene: TRBD2

CDR3 protein: CASSVTGGYGYTF
CDR3 DNA: TGTGCCAGCAGCGTGACAGGGGGGTATGGCTACACCTTC
V gene: TRBV7-8
clone size: many
CDR3 length: 13
J gene: TRBJ1-2
D gene: TRBD1

CDR3 protein: CASSLPLAAYNEQFF
CDR3 DNA: TGTGCCAGCAGCTTACCACTAGCAGCATACAATGAGCAGTTCTTC
V gene: TRBV7-8
clone size: once
CDR3 length: 15
J gene: TRBJ2-1
D gene: -

CDR3 protein: CASSFDSYEQYF
CDR3 DNA: TGTGCCAGCAGCTTCGACAGCTACGAGCAGTACTTC
V gene: TRBV11-2
clone size: once
CDR3 length: 12
J gene: TRBJ2-7
D gene: -

CDR3 protein: CALKSDNEQFF
CDR3 DNA: TGTGCCTTAAAGTCCGACAATGAGCAGTTCTTC
V gene: TRBV28
clone size: few
CDR3 length: 11
J gene: TRBJ2-1
D gene: -

CDR3 protein: CASRPRTDNLFF
CDR3 DNA: TGTGCCAGCAGGCCTCGGACGGACAACTTGTTCTTC
V gene: TRBV6-5
clone size: once
CDR3 length: 12
J gene: TRBJ2-1
D gene: -

CDR3 protein: CASSLGFSGPSGNVKNEQFF
CDR3 DNA: TGTGCCAGCAGCTTGGGGTTTAGCGGCCCTAGCGGGAACGTGAAAAATGAGCAGTTCTTC
V gene: TRBV7-6
clone size: -
CDR3 length: 20
J gene: TRBJ2-1
D gene: TRBD2

CDR3 protein: CAISDGGQLAKNIQYF
CDR3 DNA: TGTGCCATCAGTGACGGCGGCCAGCTAGCCAAAAACATTCAGTACTTC
V gene: TRBV10-3
clone size: -
CDR3 length: 16
J gene: TRBJ2-4
D gene: -

CDR3 protein: CASSPTWDRNTEAFF
CDR3 DNA: TGTGCCAGCTCACCTACCTGGGACAGAAACACTGAAGCTTTCTTT
V gene: TRBV18
clone size: -
CDR3 length: 15
J gene: TRBJ1-1
D gene: TRBD1

CDR3 protein: CASSSGTASGANVLTF
CDR3 DNA: TGTGCCAGCAGCTCCGGGACAGCATCTGGGGCCAACGTCCTGACTTTC
V gene: TRBV5-4
clone size: -
CDR3 length: 16
J gene: TRBJ2-6
D gene: TRBD1

CDR3 protein: CASSLSSPNTEAFF
CDR3 DNA: TGTGCCAGCAGTTTATCCAGCCCGAACACTGAAGCTTTCTTT
V gene: TRBV28
clone size: -
CDR3 length: 14
J gene: TRBJ1-1
D gene: -

CDR3 protein: CASRATGRETQYF
CDR3 DNA: TGTGCCAGCAGGGCGACAGGGCGAGAGACCCAGTACTTC
V gene: TRBV28
clone size: -
CDR3 length: 13
J gene: TRBJ2-5
D gene: TRBD1

CDR3 protein: CATTPGQGIQPQHF
CDR3 DNA: TGTGCCACGACACCGGGACAGGGTATTCAGCCCCAGCATTTT
V gene: TRBV2
clone size: few
CDR3 length: 14
J gene: TRBJ1-5
D gene: TRBD1

CDR3 protein: CASSERGSNQPQHF
CDR3 DNA: TGCGCCAGCAGTGAGCGGGGTAGCAATCAGCCCCAGCATTTT
V gene: TRBV10-2
clone size: -
CDR3 length: 14
J gene: TRBJ1-5
D gene: -

CDR3 protein: CASSLTGGIGQETQYF
CDR3 DNA: TGCGCCAGCAGCCTCACAGGGGGAATTGGGCAAGAGACCCAGTACTTC
V gene: TRBV5-1
clone size: -
CDR3 length: 16
J gene: TRBJ2-5
D gene: TRBD1

CDR3 protein: CASSRGLAGEGDTQYF
CDR3 DNA: TGTGCCAGCAGCCGTGGACTAGCGGGAGAGGGAGATACGCAGTATTTT
V gene: TRBV11-3
clone size: -
CDR3 length: 16
J gene: TRBJ2-3
D gene: TRBD2